This T cell receptor (beta chain) was observed in a study of vaccination effects on CD4 cells after COVID-19. Looking at the study overall: Each person got two doses of an mRNA SARS-CoV-2 vaccine, BNT162b2 or mRNA-1273.

The V gene lost 8 bases and the J gene lost 1 base, with 5 bases spanning the gap. CDR1 and CDR2 from the germline V gene are MDHEN and SYDVKM. The CDR3 runs to 11 residues. Expansion with viral peptide pools was applied to antigen-specific CD4+ T cells by the ViraFEST assay prior to sequencing. CD4+ T cell isolation took place after less than 13 days of culture. No vaccinee had earlier SARS-CoV-2 infection, and nucleocapsid antibodies were negative. Some 2 million PBMC were placed in each well, which was supplemented with approximately 9.7 IU/ml IL-2 and approximately 10 ug/ml peptides. Half-medium changes using IL-2 medium occurred on days 3 and 7. Concerning this clone itself: Its antigen is unknown.

Method: immunoSEQ multiplex PCR; TCRdb's copy keeps in-frame clones and lacks some. Altogether around 12,000 clones are present, about 76% being singletons, with the ten largest covering roughly a quarter. This sample comprised CD4+ T cells from PBMCs cultured with HCoV-229E spike peptides, obtained before COVID-19 vaccination. The chain carries TRBV28 and TRBJ1-1; D unresolved. This clonotype was obtained from a human donor who received a COVID-19 vaccine. The DNA for the CDR3 is TGTGCCAGCGAGGGGAACACTGAAGCTTTCTTT. Protein: CASEGNTEAFF.